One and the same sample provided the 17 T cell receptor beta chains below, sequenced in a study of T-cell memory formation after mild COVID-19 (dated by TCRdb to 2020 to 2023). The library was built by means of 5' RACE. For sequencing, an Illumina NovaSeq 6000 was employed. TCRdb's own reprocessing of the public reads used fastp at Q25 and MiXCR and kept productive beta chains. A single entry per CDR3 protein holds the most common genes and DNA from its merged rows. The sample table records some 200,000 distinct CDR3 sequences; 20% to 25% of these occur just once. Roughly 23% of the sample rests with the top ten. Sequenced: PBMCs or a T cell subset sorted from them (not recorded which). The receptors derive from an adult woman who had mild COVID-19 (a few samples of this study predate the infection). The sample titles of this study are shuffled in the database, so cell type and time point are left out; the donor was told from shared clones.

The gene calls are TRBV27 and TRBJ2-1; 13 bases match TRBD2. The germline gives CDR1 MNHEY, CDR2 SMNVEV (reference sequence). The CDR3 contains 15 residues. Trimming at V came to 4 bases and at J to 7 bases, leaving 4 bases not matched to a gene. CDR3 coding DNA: TGTGCCAGCAGTTCCGGGACTAGCGGGATTAATGAGCAGTTCTTC. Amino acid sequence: CASSSGTSGINEQFF.

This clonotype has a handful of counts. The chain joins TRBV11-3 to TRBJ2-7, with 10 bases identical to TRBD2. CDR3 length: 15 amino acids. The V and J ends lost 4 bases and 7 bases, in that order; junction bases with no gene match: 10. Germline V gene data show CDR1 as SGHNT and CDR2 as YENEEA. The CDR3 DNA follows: TGTGCCAGCAGCTCACTTACTAGCGGGACCGGTGAGCAGTACTTC. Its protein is CASSSLTSGTGEQYF.

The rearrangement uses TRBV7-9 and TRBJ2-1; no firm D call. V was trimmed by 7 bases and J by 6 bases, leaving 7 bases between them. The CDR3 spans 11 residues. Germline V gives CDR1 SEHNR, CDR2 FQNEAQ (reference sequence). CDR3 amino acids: CASTPVNEQFF. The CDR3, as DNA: TGTGCCAGCACCCCCGTCAATGAGCAGTTCTTC.

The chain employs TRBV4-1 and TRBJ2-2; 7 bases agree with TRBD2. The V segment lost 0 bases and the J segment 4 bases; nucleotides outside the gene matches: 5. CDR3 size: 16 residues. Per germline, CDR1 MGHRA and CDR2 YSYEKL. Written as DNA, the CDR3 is TGCGCCAGCAGCCAAGACGGCGGGGGAGGCACCGGGGAGCTGTTTTTT. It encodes CASSQDGGGGTGELFF.

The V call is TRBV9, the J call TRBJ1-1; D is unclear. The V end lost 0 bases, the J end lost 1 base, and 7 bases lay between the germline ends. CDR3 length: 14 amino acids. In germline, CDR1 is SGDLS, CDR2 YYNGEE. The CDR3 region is CASSVGSSNTEAFF. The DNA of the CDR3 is TGTGCCAGCAGCGTAGGGTCCTCGAACACTGAAGCTTTCTTT.

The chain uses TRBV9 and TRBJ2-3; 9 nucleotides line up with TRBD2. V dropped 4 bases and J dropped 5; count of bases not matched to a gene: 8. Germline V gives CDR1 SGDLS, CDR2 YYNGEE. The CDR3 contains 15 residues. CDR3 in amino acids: CASSPSGVGGDTQYF. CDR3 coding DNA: TGTGCCAGCAGCCCTAGCGGGGTTGGAGGAGATACGCAGTATTTT.

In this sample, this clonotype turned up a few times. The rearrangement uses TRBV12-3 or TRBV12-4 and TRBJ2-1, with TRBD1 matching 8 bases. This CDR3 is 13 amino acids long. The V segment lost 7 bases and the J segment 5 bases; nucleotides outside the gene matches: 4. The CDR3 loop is CASISDRDNEQFF. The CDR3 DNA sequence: TGTGCCAGCATCTCGGACAGGGACAATGAGCAGTTCTTC.

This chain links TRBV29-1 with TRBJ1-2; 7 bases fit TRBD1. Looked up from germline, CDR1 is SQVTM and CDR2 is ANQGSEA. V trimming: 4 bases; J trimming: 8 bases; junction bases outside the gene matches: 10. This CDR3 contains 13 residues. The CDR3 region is CSVVSGTVEGYTF. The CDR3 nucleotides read TGCAGCGTTGTTTCCGGGACAGTTGAGGGCTACACCTTC.

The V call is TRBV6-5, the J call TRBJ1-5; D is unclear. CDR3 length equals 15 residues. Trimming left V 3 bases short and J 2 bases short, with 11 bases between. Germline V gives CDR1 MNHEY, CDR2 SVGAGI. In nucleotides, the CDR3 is TGTGCCAGCAGTTATCGACTCGAGGGCAATCAGCCCCAGCATTTT. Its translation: CASSYRLEGNQPQHF.

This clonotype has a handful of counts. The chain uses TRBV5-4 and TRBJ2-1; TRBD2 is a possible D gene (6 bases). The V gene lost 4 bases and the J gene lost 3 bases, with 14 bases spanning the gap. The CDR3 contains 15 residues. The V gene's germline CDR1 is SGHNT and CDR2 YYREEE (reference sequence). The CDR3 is CASSGWDLSYNEQFF. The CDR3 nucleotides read TGTGCCAGCAGCGGGTGGGACTTAAGCTACAATGAGCAGTTCTTC.

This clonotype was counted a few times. The CDR3 coding sequence is TGTGCCAGCAGCGTCGGACTAGCGGGGGCCCGGGGACCCGGGGAGCTGTTTTTT. This codes for CASSVGLAGARGPGELFF. The chain recombines TRBV13 with TRBJ2-2; TRBD2 matches 13 bases. Germline values: CDR1 PRHDT, CDR2 FYEKMQ (reference sequence). The CDR3 contains 18 residues. V shed 5 bases, J shed 6 bases, and the junction held 12 bases outside the gene matches.

The CDR3, as DNA: TGTGCCAGCAGCTTCGGTTTTAAGGGGCTGGGACAGGGTAATTCACCCCTCCACTTT. It is translated as CASSFGFKGLGQGNSPLHF. The chain couples TRBV7-2 to TRBJ1-6; 9 positions agree with TRBD1. J gave up 6 bases and V 3 bases, and 15 bases lay outside the gene matches. The germline CDR1 and CDR2 sequences are SGHTA and FQGNSA. The CDR3 totals 19 residues. Together with reference TRBV7-2 and TRBJ1-6, the CDR3 gives the full variable domain: GAGVSQSPSNKVTEKGKDVELRCDPISGHTALYWYRQSLGQGLEFLIYFQGNSAPDKSGLPSDRFSAERTGGSVSTLTIQRTQQEDSAVYLCASSFGFKGLGQGNSPLHFGNGTRLTVT.

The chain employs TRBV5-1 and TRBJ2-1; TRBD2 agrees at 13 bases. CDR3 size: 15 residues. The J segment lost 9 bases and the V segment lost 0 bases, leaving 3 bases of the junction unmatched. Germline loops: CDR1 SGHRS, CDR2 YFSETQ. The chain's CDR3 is CASSLGTSGGAEQFF. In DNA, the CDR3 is TGCGCCAGCAGCTTGGGGACTAGCGGGGGAGCTGAGCAGTTCTTC.

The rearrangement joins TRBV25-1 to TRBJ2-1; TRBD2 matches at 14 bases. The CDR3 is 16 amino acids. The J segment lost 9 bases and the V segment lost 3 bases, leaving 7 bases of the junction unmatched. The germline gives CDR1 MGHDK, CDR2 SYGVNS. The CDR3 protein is CASSETSGRARVEQFF. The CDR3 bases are TGTGCCAGCAGTGAGACTAGCGGGAGGGCCAGGGTTGAGCAGTTCTTC.

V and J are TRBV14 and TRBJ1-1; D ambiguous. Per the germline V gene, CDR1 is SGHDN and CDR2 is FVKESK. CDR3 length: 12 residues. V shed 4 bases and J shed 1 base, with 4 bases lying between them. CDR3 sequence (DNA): TGTGCCAGCAGCCGGGGGAACACTGAAGCTTTCTTT. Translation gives CASSRGNTEAFF.

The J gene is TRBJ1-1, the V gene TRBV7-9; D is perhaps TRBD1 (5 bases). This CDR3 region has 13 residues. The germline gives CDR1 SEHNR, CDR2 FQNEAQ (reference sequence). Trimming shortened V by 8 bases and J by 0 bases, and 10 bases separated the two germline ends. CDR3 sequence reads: CASLWGLNTEAFF. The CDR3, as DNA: TGTGCCAGCTTGTGGGGGTTGAACACTGAAGCTTTCTTT.

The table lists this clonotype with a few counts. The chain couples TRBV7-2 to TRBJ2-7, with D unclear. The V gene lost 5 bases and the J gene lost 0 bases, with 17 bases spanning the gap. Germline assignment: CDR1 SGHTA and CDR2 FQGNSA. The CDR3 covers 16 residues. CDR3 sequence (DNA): TGTGCCAGCAGCCCCGAGAGCGCGTACCCCTCCTACGAGCAGTACTTC. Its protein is CASSPESAYPSYEQYF.